These 3 T cell receptor beta chains share one sample of origin, sequenced in a study of cytomegalovirus exposure and HLA in healthy donors. PCR amplification relied on 60 Vbeta primers (plus 13 Jbeta primers). Measured with immunoSEQ multiplex PCR; TCRdb has only the in-frame clones, and not every one. The sample has around 170,000 clones; approximately 78% are singletons. The sample taken for sequencing was PBMCs. These receptors were taken from a woman younger than 35 in good health and CMV-seronegative.

This clone was counted only a few times. The chain uses TRBV4-1 and TRBJ2-7; 13 bases agree with TRBD2. Losses at the gene ends were 0 bases for V and 4 bases for J; bases not matched to a gene: 6. CDR1 and CDR2 (germline): MGHRA, YSYEKL. The CDR3 is 17 amino acids. CDR3 sequence: CASSQDALAGGPYEQYF. The CDR3 DNA is TGCGCCAGCAGCCAAGATGCACTAGCGGGAGGGCCTTACGAGCAGTACTTC.

The chain has TRBV7-9 and TRBJ2-7; D possibly corresponds to TRBD1 (5 bases). Germline V gives CDR1 SEHNR, CDR2 FQNEAQ (reference sequence). V lost 8 bases to trimming and J lost 3 bases, with 11 bases between them. The CDR3 sequence is 12 residues long. The CDR3 loop reads CASARQHYEQYF. For the CDR3, the DNA is TGTGCCAGCGCGAGACAGCACTACGAGCAGTACTTC. The full variable domain, completed using reference TRBV7-9 and TRBJ2-7, is DTGVSQNPRHKITKRGQNVTFRCDPISEHNRLYWYRQTLGQGPEFLTYFQNEAQLEKSRLLSDRFSAERPKGSFSTLEIQRTEQGDSAMYLCASARQHYEQYFGPGTRLTVT.

The chain carries TRBV6-5 and TRBJ1-5; no definite D call. The CDR3 length is 15 residues. The V end lost 0 bases, the J end lost 0 bases, and 6 bases lay between the germline ends. Germline CDR1 reads MNHEY; CDR2 reads SVGAGI. CDR3 nucleotides: TGTGCCAGCAGTTACTCCCAGAATAGCAATCAGCCCCAGCATTTT. Residues: CASSYSQNSNQPQHF.